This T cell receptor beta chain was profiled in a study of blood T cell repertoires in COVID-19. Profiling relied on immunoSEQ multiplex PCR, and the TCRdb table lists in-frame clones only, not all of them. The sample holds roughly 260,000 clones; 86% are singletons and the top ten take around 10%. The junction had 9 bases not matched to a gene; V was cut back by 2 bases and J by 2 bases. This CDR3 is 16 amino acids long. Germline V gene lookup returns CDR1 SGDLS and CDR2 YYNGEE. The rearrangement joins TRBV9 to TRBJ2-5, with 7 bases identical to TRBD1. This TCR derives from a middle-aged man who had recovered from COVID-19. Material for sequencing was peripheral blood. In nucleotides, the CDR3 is TGTGCCAGCAGCGTCTCCCCGGACAGGCCTCAAGAGACCCAGTACTTC. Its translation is CASSVSPDRPQETQYF.